The 19 T cell receptor beta chains given below trace back to one sample, sequenced in a study of blood T cell repertoires in COVID-19 (dated by TCRdb to between 2020 and 2021). Libraries were prepared through the immunoSEQ multiplex PCR assay. TCRdb provides this immuneACCESS table in a form limited to in-frame rearrangements. Some clones are lacking; in checked studies, under half of them reflect an unresolved V gene, and why the rest are absent is not known. The sample table lists around 87,000 clones, roughly 79% of them with a count of one. Roughly 9.8% of the sample goes to the ten largest clones. The sample was peripheral blood. These receptors were collected from a woman older than 75 with acute or convalescent COVID-19.

V usage is TRBV19 and J usage is TRBJ2-5; 9 bases are shared with TRBD1. The CDR3 has 15 amino acids. V lost 3 bases and J lost 4; bases outside the gene matches: 6. Germline CDR1 LNHDA, CDR2 SQIVND (reference sequence). CDR3 nucleotide sequence: TGTGCCAGTAGTATCGCCGGGACAGGGAGAGAGACCCAGTACTTC. This translates into CASSIAGTGRETQYF.

The V gene is TRBV10-3, the J gene TRBJ2-1, with D perhaps matching TRBD2 (6 bases). V was pared by 3 bases and J by 5 bases, with 14 bases between. In germline, CDR1 is ENHRY, CDR2 SYGVKD. The CDR3 covers 15 residues. The CDR3 region has the DNA TGTGCCATCAGTGATAATCGGGACTTCAACAATGAGCAGTTCTTC. It is translated as CAISDNRDFNNEQFF.

This chain connects TRBV12-3 or TRBV12-4 to TRBJ1-2, with TRBD1 identical over 9 bases. The CDR3 sequence is 13 residues long. V was clipped by 5 bases and J by 8 bases; unmatched bases: 6. CDR3 DNA: TGTGCCAGCAGTCCGGGACAGGGTGGGGGCTACACCTTC. Protein product: CASSPGQGGGYTF.

The chain is built from TRBV2 and TRBJ2-1; D ambiguous. V was pared by 6 bases and J by 9 bases, with 9 bases between. Looked up from germline, CDR1 is SNHLY and CDR2 is FYNNEI. The CDR3 is 11 residues long. The CDR3 DNA is TGTGCCAGCAGGATAACTCCTGAGCAGTTCTTC. As protein: CASRITPEQFF.

This clone was recorded once. The chain links TRBV6-5 to TRBJ1-2, with D unclear. This CDR3 spans 15 amino acids. V was trimmed by 0 bases and J by 2 bases, leaving 10 bases between them. Germline V gives CDR1 MNHEY, CDR2 SVGAGI. The CDR3 is CASSYSISGNYGYTF. Here the CDR3 DNA reads TGTGCCAGCAGTTACTCGATTTCGGGGAACTATGGCTACACCTTC.

This chain connects TRBV7-6 to TRBJ2-1; 9 bases align to TRBD1. This CDR3 has 17 amino acids. From germline, CDR1 is SGHVS and CDR2 FNYEAQ. Germline trimming cut 1 base from V and 4 bases from J; bases unmatched to any gene: 8. CDR3 region: CASSLVAPGQGYNEQFF. CDR3 DNA sequence: TGTGCCAGCAGCTTAGTTGCGCCGGGACAGGGATACAATGAGCAGTTCTTC.

This clone was seen a few times. The CDR3, as DNA: TGTGCCAGCAGTCAGGGCTGGCCGGACGGACGGACCCAGTACTTC. As protein: CASSQGWPDGRTQYF. The chain has TRBV6-2 or TRBV6-3 and TRBJ2-5, with D possibly TRBD1 on 5 matching bases. The CDR3 length is 15 residues. Trimming shortened V by 5 bases and J by 7 bases, and 20 bases separated the two germline ends. Germline-derived CDR1 and CDR2 are MNHEY and SVGEGT.

The CDR3 sequence: CASSFQGAYETQYF. The CDR3 coding sequence is TGCGCCAGCAGCTTCCAGGGGGCATATGAGACCCAGTACTTC. The chain recombines TRBV5-1 with TRBJ2-5, with 8 nucleotides matching TRBD1. The V segment lost 2 bases and the J segment 5 bases; nucleotides outside the gene matches: 5. CDR1 and CDR2 from the germline V gene are SGHRS and YFSETQ. The CDR3 has 14 amino acids.

The chain joins TRBV11-3 to TRBJ2-7; TRBD1 is a possible D gene (6 bases). Per germline, CDR1 SGHNT and CDR2 YENEEA. The CDR3 contains 14 residues. V was clipped by 5 bases and J by 3 bases, with 14 bases between them. The CDR3 nucleotides are TGTGCCAGCAGCCCGACCGGGACAAGCTACGAGCAGTACTTC. Protein sequence: CASSPTGTSYEQYF.

V usage is TRBV19 and J usage is TRBJ1-1; D is unclear. This CDR3 is built from 13 residues. Germline loops: CDR1 LNHDA, CDR2 SQIVND (reference sequence). V lost 7 bases and J 1 base, leaving 10 bases between the germline ends. CDR3: CASTRVKNTEAFF. CDR3 bases: TGTGCCAGTACCCGCGTTAAGAACACTGAAGCTTTCTTT. Together with reference TRBV19 and TRBJ1-1, the CDR3 gives the full variable domain: DGGITQSPKYLFRKEGQNVTLSCEQNLNHDAMYWYRQDPGQGLRLIYYSQIVNDFQKGDIAEGYSVSREKKESFPLTVTSAQKNPTAFYLCASTRVKNTEAFFGQGTRLTVV.

This clone was counted a few times. The chain uses TRBV7-3 and TRBJ1-1; TRBD1 matches 7 bases. Germline V CDR1 and CDR2: SGHTA, FQGTGA. Trimming at V came to 4 bases and at J to 10 bases, leaving 6 bases not matched to a gene. The CDR3 totals 12 residues. Written as DNA, the CDR3 is TGTGCCAGCAGCTCCACAGGGGTCGGAGCTTTCTTT. It specifies CASSSTGVGAFF. Complete variable domain (other parts from reference TRBV7-3 and TRBJ1-1): GAGVSQTPSNKVTEKGKYVELRCDPISGHTALYWYRQSLGQGPEFLIYFQGTGAADDSGLPNDRFFAVRPEGSVSTLKIQRTERGDSAVYLCASSSTGVGAFFGQGTRLTVV.

This clone has only a few counts. The rearrangement uses TRBV9 and TRBJ2-3, with TRBD1 matching over 9 bases. J lost 1 base, V lost 3 bases, and 9 bases had no gene match. Per the germline V gene, CDR1 is SGDLS and CDR2 is YYNGEE. This CDR3 has 17 residues. CDR3 amino acids: CASSARTGALGTDTQYF. The CDR3, as DNA: TGTGCCAGCAGCGCCCGGACAGGGGCCTTGGGCACAGATACGCAGTATTTT.

V usage is TRBV3-1 (or the pseudogene TRBV3-2) and J usage is TRBJ2-7; 8 positions agree with TRBD1. The trim removed 5 bases at V and 2 bases at J, leaving 5 bases unmatched. The CDR3 contains 14 residues. Looked up from germline, CDR1 is LGHDT and CDR2 is YNNKEL (reference sequence). The DNA of the CDR3 is TGTGCCAGCAGCTCCAGACAGGGGCCCTACGAGCAGTACTTC. This sequence encodes CASSSRQGPYEQYF.

This clone was found once. The chain carries TRBV9 and TRBJ1-2, with 8 nucleotides matching TRBD1. Germline CDR1 SGDLS, CDR2 YYNGEE. Unmatched junction bases numbered 5, after V lost 0 bases and J lost 4 bases. This CDR3 spans 15 amino acids. The CDR3 is CASSVGGTGLYGYTF. CDR3 DNA: TGTGCCAGCAGCGTAGGGGGGACAGGCCTCTATGGCTACACCTTC.

The V call is TRBV7-2, the J call TRBJ2-7, with TRBD2 matching over 10 bases. J lost 7 bases, V lost 3 bases, and 9 bases had no gene match. Germline lookup yields CDR1 SGHTA and CDR2 FQGNSA. The CDR3 loop spans 15 amino acids. CDR3 sequence (DNA): TGTGCCAGCAGCTTCTCCAGCGGGGGGGTGGAGGAGCAGTACTTC. Protein product: CASSFSSGGVEEQYF.

This chain uses TRBV19 with TRBJ2-5; 11 bases agree with TRBD2. Germline lookup yields CDR1 LNHDA and CDR2 SQIVND (reference sequence). V lost 5 bases, J lost 1 base, and 3 bases stayed unmatched. The length of the CDR3 is 15 residues. The CDR3 DNA is TGTGCCAGTAGTCCGGGACTAGCGGTCCAAGAGACCCAGTACTTC. This sequence encodes CASSPGLAVQETQYF.

The CDR3 nucleotides are TGTGCCAGCAGCCAGTGGGGGGGCTCTGGAAACACCATATATTTT. The encoded protein is CASSQWGGSGNTIYF. The chain is built from TRBV3-1 (or the pseudogene TRBV3-2) and TRBJ1-3; possibly TRBD1 for D (5 bases). V shed 3 bases and J shed 0 bases, with 9 bases lying between them. The CDR3 loop spans 15 amino acids. The germline V gene encodes CDR1 LGHDT and CDR2 YNNKEL (reference sequence).

V and J are TRBV14 and TRBJ2-3, with 7 bases lining up with TRBD1. V dropped 4 bases and J dropped 7; count of bases not matched to a gene: 14. Per germline, CDR1 SGHDN and CDR2 FVKESK. This CDR3 has 16 residues. CDR3 DNA: TGTGCCAGCAGCCGGCTCGGGACAGCGATCTTGAATACGCAGTATTTT. This encodes CASSRLGTAILNTQYF.

The CDR3 region has the DNA TGTGCCAGCAGCCTCGGACAGGGGCGCTACACCTTC. It is translated as CASSLGQGRYTF. This chain joins TRBV3-1 (or the pseudogene TRBV3-2) and TRBJ1-2, with TRBD1 matching over 9 bases. The CDR3 is 12 amino acids. Per germline, CDR1 LGHDT and CDR2 YNNKEL (reference sequence). Trimming cost V 4 bases and J 9 bases; bases outside gene matches: 3.